Reported below is one TCR beta chain. These data originate in a study of blood T cell repertoires in COVID-19. Only in-frame clones appear in the TCRdb table, and some are missing; sequencing was by immunoSEQ multiplex PCR. The table has 70,000 or so clones, around nine tenths seen once; the top ten hold around 1.5%. With 3 bases removed from V and 9 bases from J, the gap between germline ends came to 9 bases. This CDR3 has 12 amino acids. CDR1 is MDHEN, CDR2 SYDVKM, per germline. The source material was peripheral blood. V and J are TRBV28 and TRBJ2-1; D gene ambiguous. The origin of this receptor is a human donor in a cohort sampled during active COVID-19. The CDR3 DNA reads TGTGCCAGCAGTTTCTCAACATTTGAGCAGTTCTTC. Its translation is CASSFSTFEQFF.